This record covers a single TCR beta chain. Its antigen is currently unknown. Treatment denoted: roughly nine-day PBMC culture with coronavirus spike peptide pools or control peptides (ViraFEST assay). Gathered ahead of the COVID-19 pandemic (2011-2018) were the CD4+ T cells of the unexposed donor. If enough cells were available, CD4+ T cells from unexposed donors were probed with SARS-CoV-2 S/N and four cold-coronavirus spikes. This sample is part of a study of vaccination and CD4 T cells after COVID-19. The Oncomine TCR Beta short-read assay was applied to DNA of cultured CD4+ T cells. TCRdb reanalysed the PCR reads using MiXCR and keeps one entry per CDR3 protein. The data show fewer than 7,000 distinct CDR3 sequences, less than 50% seen once. The specimen sequenced was CD4+ T cells from blood, cultured in vitro. The TCR originated in a human donor in good health.

CDR3 region: CASSRATLTGRDTEAFF. The CDR3 bases are TGCGCCAGCAGCAGGGCGACCCTGACAGGGAGGGACACTGAAGCTTTCTTT. This chain connects TRBV5-1 to TRBJ1-1; 7 nucleotides align to TRBD1. Trimming removed 4 bases from V and 3 bases from J; junction bases left unmatched: 15. Germline-derived CDR1 and CDR2 are SGHRS and YFSETQ. The CDR3 sequence is 17 residues long. Full variable domain (rest looked up from reference TRBV5-1 and TRBJ1-1): KAGVTQTPRYLIKTRGQQVTLSCSPISGHRSVSWYQQTPGQGLQFLFEYFSETQRNKGNFPGRFSGRQFSNSRSEMNVSTLELGDSALYLCASSRATLTGRDTEAFFGQGTRLTVV.